The T cell receptor (beta chain) under discussion was sequenced for a study of Graves' ophthalmopathy and Graves' hyperthyroidism. This clonotype was detected many times. The CDR3 loop spans 13 amino acids. Germline CDR1 SQVTM, CDR2 ANQGSEA. Trimming removed 7 bases from V and 3 bases from J; junction bases left unmatched: 7. The sequenced template was RNA, covering the TCR beta CDR3 region. The authors performed first-round RT-PCR with HTBI primers and then a second-round multiplex PCR. TCRdb re-called the multiplex PCR reads with MiXCR, one entry per CDR3 protein. Of approximately 460,000 distinct CDR3 sequences listed, around 14% are singletons.

The chain links TRBV29-1 to TRBJ1-1, with TRBD1 matching 8 bases. This sequence was found in a woman in her thirties with Graves' ophthalmopathy. Source material: blood. The CDR3 reads CSGRQGYDTEAFF. CDR3 DNA sequence: TGCAGCGGCAGACAGGGGTATGACACTGAAGCTTTCTTT.